Included here is one T cell receptor (beta chain) sequence, with context. Trimming at V came to 4 bases and at J to 2 bases, leaving 5 bases not matched to a gene. The CDR3 sequence is 16 residues long. Germline-derived CDR1 and CDR2 are SNHLY and FYNNEI. The sample originates from a study of cytomegalovirus exposure and HLA in healthy donors. Study as a whole: An early data release held around 80 million unique TCRs from HLA-typed donors.

PCR used 60 Vbeta primers and 13 Jbeta primers. Measured with immunoSEQ multiplex PCR; TCRdb has only the in-frame clones, and not every one. The top ten hold under 5% of the sample, which has approximately 150,000 clones, approximately 80% seen once. This chain links TRBV2 with TRBJ2-3, with 11 bases that match TRBD2. This receptor was obtained from a man younger than 35 in good health and CMV-seronegative. Sequencing was performed on PBMCs. The CDR3 DNA is TGTGCCAGCAGTGCCCGACTAGCGGGACTCACAGATACGCAGTATTTT. Its protein is CASSARLAGLTDTQYF. The variable domain in full, with the rest retrieved from reference TRBV2 and TRBJ2-3, is EPEVTQTPSHQVTQMGQEVILRCVPISNHLYFYWYRQILGQKVEFLVSFYNNEISEKSEIFDDQFSVERPDGSNFTLKIRSTKLEDSAMYFCASSARLAGLTDTQYFGPGTRLTVL.